This T cell receptor beta chain was sequenced in a study of cytomegalovirus exposure and HLA in healthy donors. Libraries were prepared by immunoSEQ multiplex PCR; TCRdb keeps only in-frame clonotypes and omits some of them. The top ten clones hold 1.5% to 2% of a sample with 60,000 to 70,000 clones, approximately 90% of them seen once. In germline, CDR1 is SQVTM, CDR2 ANQGSEA. With 7 bases clipped from V and 3 bases from J, the junction kept 6 bases outside the gene matches. This CDR3 is built from 13 residues. The sample comprised PBMCs. The chain couples TRBV29-1 to TRBJ2-7; 10 bases line up with TRBD1. The sequence derives from a woman younger than 35 in good health and CMV-seronegative. CDR3: CSAGQGTLYEQYF. The CDR3 DNA reads as TGCAGCGCGGGACAGGGGACACTCTACGAGCAGTACTTC.